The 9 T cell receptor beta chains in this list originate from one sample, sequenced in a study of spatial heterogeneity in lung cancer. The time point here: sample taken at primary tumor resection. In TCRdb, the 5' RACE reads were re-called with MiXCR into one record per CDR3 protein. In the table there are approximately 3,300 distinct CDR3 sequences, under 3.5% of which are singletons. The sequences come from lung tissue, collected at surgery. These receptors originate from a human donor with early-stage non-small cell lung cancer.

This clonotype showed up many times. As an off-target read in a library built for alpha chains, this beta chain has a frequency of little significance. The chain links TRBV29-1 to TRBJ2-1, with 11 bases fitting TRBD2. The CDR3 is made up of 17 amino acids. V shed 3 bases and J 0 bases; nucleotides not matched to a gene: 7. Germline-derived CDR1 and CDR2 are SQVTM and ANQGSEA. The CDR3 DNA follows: TGCAGCGTTGAGGGACTAGCGGATCCGAGCTCCTACAATGAGCAGTTCTTC. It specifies CSVEGLADPSSYNEQFF.

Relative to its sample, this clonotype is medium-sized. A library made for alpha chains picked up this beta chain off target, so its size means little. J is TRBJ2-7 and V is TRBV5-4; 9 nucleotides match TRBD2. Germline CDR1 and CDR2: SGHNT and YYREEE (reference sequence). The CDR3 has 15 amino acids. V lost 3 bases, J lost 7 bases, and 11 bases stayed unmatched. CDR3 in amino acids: CASSYGGGATREQYF. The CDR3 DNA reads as TGTGCCAGCAGCTACGGCGGGGGGGCCACGCGGGAGCAGTACTTC.

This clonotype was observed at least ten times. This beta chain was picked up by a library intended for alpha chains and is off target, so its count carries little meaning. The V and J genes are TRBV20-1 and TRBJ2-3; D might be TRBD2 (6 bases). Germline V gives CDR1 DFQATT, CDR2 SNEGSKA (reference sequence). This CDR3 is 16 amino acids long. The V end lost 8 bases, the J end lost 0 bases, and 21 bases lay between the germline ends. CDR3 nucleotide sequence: TGCAGTCCATCGCCCTCTTATGGGGGGAGCACAGATACGCAGTATTTT. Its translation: CSPSPSYGGSTDTQYF.

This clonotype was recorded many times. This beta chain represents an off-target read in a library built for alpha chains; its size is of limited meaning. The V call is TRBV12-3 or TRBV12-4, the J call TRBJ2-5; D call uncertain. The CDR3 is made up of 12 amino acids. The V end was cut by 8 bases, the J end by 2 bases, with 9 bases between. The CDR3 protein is CASGQKQETQYF. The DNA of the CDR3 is TGTGCCAGCGGCCAGAAACAAGAGACCCAGTACTTC.

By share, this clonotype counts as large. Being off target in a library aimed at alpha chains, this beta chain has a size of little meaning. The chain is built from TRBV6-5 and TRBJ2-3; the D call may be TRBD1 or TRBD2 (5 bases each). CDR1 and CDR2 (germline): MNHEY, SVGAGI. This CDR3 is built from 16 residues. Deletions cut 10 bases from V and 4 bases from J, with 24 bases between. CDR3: CATRPKTGLTADTQYF. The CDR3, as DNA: TGTGCCACTCGACCGAAAACGGGGCTTACCGCAGATACGCAGTATTTT.

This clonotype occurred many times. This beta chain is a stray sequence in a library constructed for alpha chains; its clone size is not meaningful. The CDR3 region is CASSQRGNTIYF. CDR3 in DNA: TGTGCCAGCAGCCAACGGGGAAACACCATATATTTT. The chain carries TRBV3-1 and TRBJ1-3; D call uncertain. The V end was cut by 2 bases, the J end by 4 bases, with 3 bases between. The CDR3 length is 12 residues. CDR1 LGHDT and CDR2 YNNKEL come from the germline V gene (reference sequence).

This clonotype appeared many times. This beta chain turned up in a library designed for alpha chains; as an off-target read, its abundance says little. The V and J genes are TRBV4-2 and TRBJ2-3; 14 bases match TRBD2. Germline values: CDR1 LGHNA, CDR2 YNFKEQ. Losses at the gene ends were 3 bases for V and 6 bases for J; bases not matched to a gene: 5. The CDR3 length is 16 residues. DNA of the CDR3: TGTGCCAGCAGCCAGGGACTAGCGGGGGCCGAGGATACGCAGTATTTT. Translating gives CASSQGLAGAEDTQYF.

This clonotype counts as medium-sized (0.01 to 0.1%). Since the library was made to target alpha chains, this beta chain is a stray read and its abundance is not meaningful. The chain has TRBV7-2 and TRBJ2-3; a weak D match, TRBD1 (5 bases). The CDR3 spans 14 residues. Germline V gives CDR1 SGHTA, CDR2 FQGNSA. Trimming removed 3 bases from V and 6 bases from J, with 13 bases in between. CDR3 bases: TGTGCCAGCAGCTTTCTCAGGGTCCAGGATACGCAGTATTTT. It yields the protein CASSFLRVQDTQYF.

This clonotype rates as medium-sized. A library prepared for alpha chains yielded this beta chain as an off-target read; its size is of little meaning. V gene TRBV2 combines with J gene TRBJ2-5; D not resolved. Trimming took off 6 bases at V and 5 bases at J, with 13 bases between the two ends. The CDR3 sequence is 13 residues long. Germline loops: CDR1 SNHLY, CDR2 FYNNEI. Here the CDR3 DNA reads TGTGCCAGCAGCTCAGAGGCATGGGAGACCCAGTACTTC. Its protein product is CASSSEAWETQYF.